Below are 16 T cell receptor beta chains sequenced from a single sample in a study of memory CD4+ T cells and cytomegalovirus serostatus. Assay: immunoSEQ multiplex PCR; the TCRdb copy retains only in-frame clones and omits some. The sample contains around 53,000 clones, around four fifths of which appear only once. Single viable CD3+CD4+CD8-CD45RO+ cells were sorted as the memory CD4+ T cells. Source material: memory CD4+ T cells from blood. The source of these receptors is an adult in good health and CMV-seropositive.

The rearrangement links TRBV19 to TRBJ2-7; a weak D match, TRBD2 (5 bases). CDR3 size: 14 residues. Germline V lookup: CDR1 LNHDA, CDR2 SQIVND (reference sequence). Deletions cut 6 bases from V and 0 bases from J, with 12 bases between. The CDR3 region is CASSRGPSSYEQYF. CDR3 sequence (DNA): TGTGCCAGTAGCCGAGGGCCGAGCTCCTACGAGCAGTACTTC. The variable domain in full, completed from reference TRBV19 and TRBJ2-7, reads DGGITQSPKYLFRKEGQNVTLSCEQNLNHDAMYWYRQDPGQGLRLIYYSQIVNDFQKGDIAEGYSVSREKKESFPLTVTSAQKNPTAFYLCASSRGPSSYEQYFGPGTRLTVT.

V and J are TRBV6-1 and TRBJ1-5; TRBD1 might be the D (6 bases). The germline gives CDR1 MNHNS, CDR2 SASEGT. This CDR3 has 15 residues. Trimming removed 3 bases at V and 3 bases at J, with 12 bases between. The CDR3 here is CASSERQGINQPQHF. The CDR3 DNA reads TGTGCCAGCAGTGAGCGGCAGGGGATCAATCAGCCCCAGCATTTT.

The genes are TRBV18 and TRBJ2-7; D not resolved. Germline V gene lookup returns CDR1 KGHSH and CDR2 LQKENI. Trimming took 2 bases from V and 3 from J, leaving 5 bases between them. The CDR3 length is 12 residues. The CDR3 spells CASSPVGYEQYF. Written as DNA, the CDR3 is TGTGCCAGCTCACCAGTCGGCTACGAGCAGTACTTC.

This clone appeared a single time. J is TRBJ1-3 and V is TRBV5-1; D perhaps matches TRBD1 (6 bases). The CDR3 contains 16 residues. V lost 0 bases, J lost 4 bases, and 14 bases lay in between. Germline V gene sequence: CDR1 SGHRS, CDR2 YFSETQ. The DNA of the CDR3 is TGCGCCAGCAGCTTGGACAGGGTACAGATGGGAAACACCATATATTTT. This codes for CASSLDRVQMGNTIYF.

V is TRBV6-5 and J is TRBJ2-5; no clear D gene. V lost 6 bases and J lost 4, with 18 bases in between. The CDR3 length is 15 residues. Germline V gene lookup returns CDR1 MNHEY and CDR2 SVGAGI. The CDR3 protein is CASSPPDTLTETQYF. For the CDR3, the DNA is TGTGCCAGCAGCCCCCCCGATACACTGACAGAGACCCAGTACTTC.

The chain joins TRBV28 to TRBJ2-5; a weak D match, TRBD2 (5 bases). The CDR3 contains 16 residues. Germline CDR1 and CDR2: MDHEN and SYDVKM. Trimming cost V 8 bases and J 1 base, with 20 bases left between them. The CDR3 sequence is CASRDLYPRVQETQYF. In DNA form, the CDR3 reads TGTGCCAGCCGGGATTTGTACCCAAGGGTCCAAGAGACCCAGTACTTC.

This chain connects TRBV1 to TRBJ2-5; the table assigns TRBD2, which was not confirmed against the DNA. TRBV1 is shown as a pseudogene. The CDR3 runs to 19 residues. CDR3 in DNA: TGCACCAGCAGCCAAGGGGTCCTAGCGGGAGGAACAATCCACGAGACCCAGTACTTC. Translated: CTSSQGVLAGGTIHETQYF.

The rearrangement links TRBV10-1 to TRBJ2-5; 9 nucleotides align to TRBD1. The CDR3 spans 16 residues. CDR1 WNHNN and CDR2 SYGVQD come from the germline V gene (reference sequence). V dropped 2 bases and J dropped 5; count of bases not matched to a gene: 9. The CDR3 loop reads CASSEGTTGGRETQYF. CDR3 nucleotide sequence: TGCGCCAGCAGTGAGGGGACGACAGGGGGGCGGGAGACCCAGTACTTC.

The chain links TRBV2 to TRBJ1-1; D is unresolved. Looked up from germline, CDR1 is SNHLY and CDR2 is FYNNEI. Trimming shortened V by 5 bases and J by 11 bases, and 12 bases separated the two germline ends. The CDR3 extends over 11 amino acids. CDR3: CASSRIFGAFF. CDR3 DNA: TGTGCCAGCAGTAGGATCTTCGGGGCTTTCTTT.

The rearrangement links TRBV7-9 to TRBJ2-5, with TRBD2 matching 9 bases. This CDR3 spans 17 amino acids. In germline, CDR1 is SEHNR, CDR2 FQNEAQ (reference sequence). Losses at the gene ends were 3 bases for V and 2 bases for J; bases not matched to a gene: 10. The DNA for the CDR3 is TGTGCCAGCAGCTTTCGCCCGACTAGCGGAAAACAAGAGACCCAGTACTTC. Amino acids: CASSFRPTSGKQETQYF.

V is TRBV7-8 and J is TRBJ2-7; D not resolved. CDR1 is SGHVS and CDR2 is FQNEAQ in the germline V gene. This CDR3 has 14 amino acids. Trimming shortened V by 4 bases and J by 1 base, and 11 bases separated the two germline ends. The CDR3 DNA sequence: TGTGCCAGCAGCTCTCCTGGACCTTCCTACGAGCAGTACTTC. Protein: CASSSPGPSYEQYF.

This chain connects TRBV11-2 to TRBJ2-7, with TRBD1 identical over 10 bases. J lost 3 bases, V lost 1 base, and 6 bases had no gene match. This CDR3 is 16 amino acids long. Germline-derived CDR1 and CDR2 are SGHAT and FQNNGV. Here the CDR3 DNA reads TGTGCCAGCAGCTTAGTATTGGGGACAGGGGTCTACGAGCAGTACTTC. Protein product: CASSLVLGTGVYEQYF.

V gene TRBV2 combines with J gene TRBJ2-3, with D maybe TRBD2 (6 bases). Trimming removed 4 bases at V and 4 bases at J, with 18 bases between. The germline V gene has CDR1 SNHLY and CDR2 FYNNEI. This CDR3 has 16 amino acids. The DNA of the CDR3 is TGTGCCAGCAGTGGGAAGCTCCCGGGAGAGGCAGATACGCAGTATTTT. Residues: CASSGKLPGEADTQYF.

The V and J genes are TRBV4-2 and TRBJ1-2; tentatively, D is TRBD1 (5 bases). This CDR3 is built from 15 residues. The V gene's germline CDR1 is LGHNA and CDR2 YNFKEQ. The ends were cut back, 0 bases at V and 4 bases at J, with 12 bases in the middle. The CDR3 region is CASSQERSGVYGYTF. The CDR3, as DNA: TGTGCCAGCAGCCAAGAGAGGTCGGGGGTCTATGGCTACACCTTC.

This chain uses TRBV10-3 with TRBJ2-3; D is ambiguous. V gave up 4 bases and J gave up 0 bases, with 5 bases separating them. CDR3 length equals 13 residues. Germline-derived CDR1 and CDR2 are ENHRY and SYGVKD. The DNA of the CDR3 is TGTGCCATCAGTGGAACTAGCACAGATACGCAGTATTTT. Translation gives CAISGTSTDTQYF.

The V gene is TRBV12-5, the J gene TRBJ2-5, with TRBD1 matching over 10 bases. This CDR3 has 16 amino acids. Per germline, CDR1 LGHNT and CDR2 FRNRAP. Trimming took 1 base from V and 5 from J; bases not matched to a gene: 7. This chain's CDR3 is CASGLGTGGLGETQYF. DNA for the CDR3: TGTGCTAGTGGTTTGGGGACAGGGGGGCTTGGTGAGACCCAGTACTTC.